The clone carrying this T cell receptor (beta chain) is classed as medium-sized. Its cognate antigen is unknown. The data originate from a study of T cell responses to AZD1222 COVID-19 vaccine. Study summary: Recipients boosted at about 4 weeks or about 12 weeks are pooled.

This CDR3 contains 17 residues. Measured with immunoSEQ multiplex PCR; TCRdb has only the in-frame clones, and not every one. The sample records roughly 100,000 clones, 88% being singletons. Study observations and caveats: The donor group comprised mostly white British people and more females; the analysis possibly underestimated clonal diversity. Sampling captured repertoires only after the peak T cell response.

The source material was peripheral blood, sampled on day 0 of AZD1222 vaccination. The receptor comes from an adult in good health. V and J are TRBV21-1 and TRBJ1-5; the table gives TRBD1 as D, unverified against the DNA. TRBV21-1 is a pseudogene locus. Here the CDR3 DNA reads TGTGCCAGCAGCAGGCCGGGACAGCCGGCGAGCAATCAGCCCCAGCATTTT. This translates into CASSRPGQPASNQPQHF.